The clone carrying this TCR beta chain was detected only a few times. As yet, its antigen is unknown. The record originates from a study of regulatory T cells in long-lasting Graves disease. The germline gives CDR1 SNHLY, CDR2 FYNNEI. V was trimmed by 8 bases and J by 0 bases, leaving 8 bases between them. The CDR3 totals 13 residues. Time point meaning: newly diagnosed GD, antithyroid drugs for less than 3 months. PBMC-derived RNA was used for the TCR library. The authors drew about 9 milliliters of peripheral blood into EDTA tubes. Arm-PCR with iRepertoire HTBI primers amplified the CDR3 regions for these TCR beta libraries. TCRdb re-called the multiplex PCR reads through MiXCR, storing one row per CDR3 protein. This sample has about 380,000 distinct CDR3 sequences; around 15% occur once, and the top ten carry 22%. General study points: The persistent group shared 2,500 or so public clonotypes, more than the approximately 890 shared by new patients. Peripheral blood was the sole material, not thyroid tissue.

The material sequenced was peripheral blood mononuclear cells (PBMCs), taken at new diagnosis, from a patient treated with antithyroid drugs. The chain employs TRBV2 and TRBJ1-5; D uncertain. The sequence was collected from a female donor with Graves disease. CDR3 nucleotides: TGTGCCAGCGCTTTTAATAGCAATCAGCCCCAGCATTTT. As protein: CASAFNSNQPQHF.